This T cell receptor beta chain comes out of a study of cytomegalovirus exposure and HLA in healthy donors. The PCR contained 60 Vbeta and 13 Jbeta primers. Sequencing was performed with immunoSEQ multiplex PCR; in TCRdb, only in-frame clones are kept and a portion is missing. The data hold under 200,000 clones, with 84% observed a single time. Overall study findings and caveats: Later analysis suggested most CMV-associated TCR beta chains were HLA-restricted. A highly shared variant cluster was judged a likely technical artifact. In an earlier analysis, productive rearrangement rates for most beta V segments clustered near 87% or 30%.

Concerning this clone: Antigen specificity is unknown.

Trimming removed 7 bases from V and 6 bases from J; junction bases left unmatched: 6. CDR1 is SQVTM, CDR2 ANQGSEA, per germline. This CDR3 contains 11 residues. The clonotype comes from a man between 50 and 59 years old in good health and CMV-seropositive. Sequenced input: PBMCs. J is TRBJ2-7 and V is TRBV29-1, with 7 positions matching TRBD1. For the CDR3, the DNA is TGCAGCGCAAGACAGGGCGGCGAGCAGTACTTC. Its translation: CSARQGGEQYF.